This T cell receptor (beta chain) was identified during a study of blood T cell repertoires in COVID-19. Study background: Sources were T cells, B-cell-depleted T cells, or PBMCs; the material itself was cDNA or gDNA.

Germline loops: CDR1 MNHEY, CDR2 SMNVEV (reference sequence). The V and J ends lost 9 bases and 4 bases respectively, with 15 bases between them. The CDR3 is 13 amino acids. This clone came up once. Enrollees, roughly 18 to 90 years old, lived in approximately 25 US areas. Self-reported history from a screening survey and questionnaire set each donor's cohort. Generated by immunoSEQ multiplex PCR, the TCRdb table keeps only in-frame clones and is missing some. The sample gives about 310,000 clones, almost 90% of which show up once; 4% to 5.5% is in the top ten. The chain combines TRBV27 with TRBJ1-1; D is perhaps TRBD1 (5 bases). This receptor was obtained from a young woman with acute COVID-19. Sequencing was done on a sample of PBMCs or T cells enriched from blood (not recorded which). This CDR3 reads CASAGLYSTEAFF. For the CDR3, the DNA is TGTGCCAGTGCAGGGCTATATAGCACTGAAGCTTTCTTT.